Sequencing of this T cell receptor beta chain was carried out in a study of shared clonotypes between healthy human individuals. Study in general: Three plates were used per donor for CD4 naive, three for CD4 memory, two for CD8 naive and one for CD8 memory.

General study results and limits: The sampled material consisted only of blood, and tissue repertoires are likely to differ.

Germline CDR1 is SNHLY and CDR2 is FYNNEI. V lost 8 bases and J 5 bases, leaving 18 bases between the germline ends. The length of the CDR3 is 14 residues. TCRdb's table, derived via immunoSEQ multiplex PCR, lists solely in-frame clones and lacks some. The data contain 1.4 million to 1.5 million clones, 95% to 97% of them singletons. Points on this clone: Its matching antigen is unknown.

The chain combines TRBV2 with TRBJ2-5; the D is unclear. The source is a man younger than 45 in good health. The sample taken for sequencing was naive CD4+ T cells sorted from blood. Subset described: CD45RA+ positively selected. CDR3 sequence reads: CASRAPGLGETQYF. The DNA of the CDR3 is TGTGCCAGCCGGGCCCCCGGGCTCGGGGAGACCCAGTACTTC. Supplemented by reference TRBV2 and TRBJ2-5, the full variable domain reads EPEVTQTPSHQVTQMGQEVILRCVPISNHLYFYWYRQILGQKVEFLVSFYNNEISEKSEIFDDQFSVERPDGSNFTLKIRSTKLEDSAMYFCASRAPGLGETQYFGPGTRLLVL.